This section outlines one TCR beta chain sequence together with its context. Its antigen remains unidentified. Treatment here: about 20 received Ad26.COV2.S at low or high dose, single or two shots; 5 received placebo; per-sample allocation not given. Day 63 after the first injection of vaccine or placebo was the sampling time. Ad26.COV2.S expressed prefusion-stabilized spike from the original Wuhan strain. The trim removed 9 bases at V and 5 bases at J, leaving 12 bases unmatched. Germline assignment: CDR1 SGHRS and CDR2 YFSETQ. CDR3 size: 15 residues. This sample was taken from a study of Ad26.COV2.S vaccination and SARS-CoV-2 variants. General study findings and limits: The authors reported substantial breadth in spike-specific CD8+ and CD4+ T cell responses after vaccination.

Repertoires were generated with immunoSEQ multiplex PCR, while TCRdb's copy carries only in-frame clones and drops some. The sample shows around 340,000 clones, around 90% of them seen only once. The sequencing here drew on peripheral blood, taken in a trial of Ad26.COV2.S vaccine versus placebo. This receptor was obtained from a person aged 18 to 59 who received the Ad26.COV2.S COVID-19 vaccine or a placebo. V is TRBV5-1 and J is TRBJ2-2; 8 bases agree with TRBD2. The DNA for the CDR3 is TGCGCCACAAACCCGGGGGGGCCGTTGACCGGGGAGCTGTTTTTT. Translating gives CATNPGGPLTGELFF.